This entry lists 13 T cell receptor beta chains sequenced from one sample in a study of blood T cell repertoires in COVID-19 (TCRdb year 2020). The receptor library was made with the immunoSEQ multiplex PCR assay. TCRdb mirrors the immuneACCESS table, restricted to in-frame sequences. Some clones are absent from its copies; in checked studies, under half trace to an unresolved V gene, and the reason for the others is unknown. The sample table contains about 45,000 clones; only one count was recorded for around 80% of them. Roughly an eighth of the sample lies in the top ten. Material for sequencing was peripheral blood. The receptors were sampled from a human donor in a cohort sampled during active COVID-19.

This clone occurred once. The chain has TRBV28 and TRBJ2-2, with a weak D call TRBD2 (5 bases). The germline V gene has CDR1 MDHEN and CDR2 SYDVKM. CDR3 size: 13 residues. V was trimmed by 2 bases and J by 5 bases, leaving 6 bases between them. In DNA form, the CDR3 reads TGTGCCAGCAGTTTACGGGGTACCGGGGAGCTGTTTTTT. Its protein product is CASSLRGTGELFF. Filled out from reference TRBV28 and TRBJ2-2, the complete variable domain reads DVKVTQSSRYLVKRTGEKVFLECVQDMDHENMFWYRQDPGLGLRLIYFSYDVKMKEKGDIPEGYSVSREKKERFSLILESASTNQTSMYLCASSLRGTGELFFGEGSRLTVL.

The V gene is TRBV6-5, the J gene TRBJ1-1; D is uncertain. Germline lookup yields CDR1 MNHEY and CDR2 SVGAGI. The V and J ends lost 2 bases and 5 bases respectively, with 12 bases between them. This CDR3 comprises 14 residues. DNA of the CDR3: TGTGCCAGCAGTTACGAGGTGGGTGGGACTGAAGCTTTCTTT. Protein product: CASSYEVGGTEAFF.

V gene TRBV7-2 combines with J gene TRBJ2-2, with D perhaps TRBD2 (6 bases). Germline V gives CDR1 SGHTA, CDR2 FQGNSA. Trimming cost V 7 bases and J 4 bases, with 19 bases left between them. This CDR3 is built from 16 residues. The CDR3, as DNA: TGTGCCAGCATCCGAAGTGGGCAGGGAGGCACCGGGGAGCTGTTTTTT. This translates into CASIRSGQGGTGELFF.

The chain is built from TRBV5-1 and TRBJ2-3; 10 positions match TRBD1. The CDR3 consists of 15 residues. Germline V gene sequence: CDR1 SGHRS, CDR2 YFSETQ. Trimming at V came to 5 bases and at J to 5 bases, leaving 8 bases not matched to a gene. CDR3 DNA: TGCGCCAGCAGATTCGCGGGGGACAGGGGAGATACGCAGTATTTT. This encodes CASRFAGDRGDTQYF.

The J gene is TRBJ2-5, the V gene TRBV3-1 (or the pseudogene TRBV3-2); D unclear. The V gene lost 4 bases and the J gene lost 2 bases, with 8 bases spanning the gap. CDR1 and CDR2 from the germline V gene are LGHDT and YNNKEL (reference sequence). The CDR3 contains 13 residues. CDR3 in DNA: TGTGCCAGCAGCCTCCAGTGGCAAGAGACCCAGTACTTC. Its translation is CASSLQWQETQYF.

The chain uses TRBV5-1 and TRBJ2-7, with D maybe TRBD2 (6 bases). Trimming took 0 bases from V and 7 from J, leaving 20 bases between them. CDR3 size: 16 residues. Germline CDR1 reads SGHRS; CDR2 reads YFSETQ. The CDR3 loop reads CASSLAWDSSLGEQYF. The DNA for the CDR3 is TGCGCCAGCAGCTTGGCCTGGGACTCTAGTCTGGGGGAGCAGTACTTC.

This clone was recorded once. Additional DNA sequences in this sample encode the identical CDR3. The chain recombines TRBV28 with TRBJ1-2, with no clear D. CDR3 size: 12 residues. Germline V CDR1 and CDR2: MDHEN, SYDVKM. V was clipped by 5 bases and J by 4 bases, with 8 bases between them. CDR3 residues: CASSLRGYGYTF. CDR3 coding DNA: TGTGCCAGCAGTCTCAGAGGCTATGGCTACACCTTC.

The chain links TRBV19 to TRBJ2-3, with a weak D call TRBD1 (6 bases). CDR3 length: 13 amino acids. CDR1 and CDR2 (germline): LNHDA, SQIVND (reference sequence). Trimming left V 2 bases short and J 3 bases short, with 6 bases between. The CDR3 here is CASSIRGTDTQYF. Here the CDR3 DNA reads TGTGCCAGTAGTATAAGGGGGACAGATACGCAGTATTTT.

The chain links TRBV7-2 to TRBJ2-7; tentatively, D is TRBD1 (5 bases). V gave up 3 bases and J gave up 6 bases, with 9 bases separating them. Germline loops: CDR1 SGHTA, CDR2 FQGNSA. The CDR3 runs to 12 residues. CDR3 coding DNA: TGTGCCAGCAGCTTCCAGGGTCGCGAGCAGTACTTC. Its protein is CASSFQGREQYF.

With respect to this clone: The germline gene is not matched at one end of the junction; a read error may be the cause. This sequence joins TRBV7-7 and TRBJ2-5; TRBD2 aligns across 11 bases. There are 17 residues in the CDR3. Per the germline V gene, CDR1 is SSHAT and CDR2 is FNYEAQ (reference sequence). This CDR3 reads CASSLAEFSGRAETQYF. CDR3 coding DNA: TGTGCTAGCAGCTTAGCGGAGTTTAGCGGGAGGGCAGAGACCCAGTACTTC.

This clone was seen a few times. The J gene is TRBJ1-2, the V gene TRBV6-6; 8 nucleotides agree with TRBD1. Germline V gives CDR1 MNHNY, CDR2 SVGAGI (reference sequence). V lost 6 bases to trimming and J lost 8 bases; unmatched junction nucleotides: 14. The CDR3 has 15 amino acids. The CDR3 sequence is CASRRWDRLEGGYTF. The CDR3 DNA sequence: TGTGCCAGCAGACGGTGGGACAGGCTCGAGGGCGGCTACACCTTC.

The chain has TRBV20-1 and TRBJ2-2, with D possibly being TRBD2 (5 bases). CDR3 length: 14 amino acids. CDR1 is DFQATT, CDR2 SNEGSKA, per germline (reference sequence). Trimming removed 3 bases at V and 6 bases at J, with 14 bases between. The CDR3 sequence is CSASRELVPGELFF. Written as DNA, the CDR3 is TGCAGTGCTAGTAGGGAACTAGTCCCCGGGGAGCTGTTTTTT.

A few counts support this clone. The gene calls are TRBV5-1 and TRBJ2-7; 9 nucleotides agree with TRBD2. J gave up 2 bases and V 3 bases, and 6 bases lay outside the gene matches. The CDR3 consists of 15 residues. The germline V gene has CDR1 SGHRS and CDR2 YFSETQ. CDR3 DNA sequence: TGCGCCAGCAGCTATCTAGCGGGGCAGCCCTACGAGCAGTACTTC. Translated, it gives CASSYLAGQPYEQYF.